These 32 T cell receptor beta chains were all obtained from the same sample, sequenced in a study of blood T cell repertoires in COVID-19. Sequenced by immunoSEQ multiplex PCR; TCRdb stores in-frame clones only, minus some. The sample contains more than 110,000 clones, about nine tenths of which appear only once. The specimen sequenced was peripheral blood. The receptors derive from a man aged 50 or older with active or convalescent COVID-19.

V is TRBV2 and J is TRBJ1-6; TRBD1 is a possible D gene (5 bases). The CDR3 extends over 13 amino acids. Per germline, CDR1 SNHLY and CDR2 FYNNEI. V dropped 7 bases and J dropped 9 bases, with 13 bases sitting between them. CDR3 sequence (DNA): TGTGCCAGCACCGGGACTTTCTTTTCACCCCTCCACTTT. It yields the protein CASTGTFFSPLHF.

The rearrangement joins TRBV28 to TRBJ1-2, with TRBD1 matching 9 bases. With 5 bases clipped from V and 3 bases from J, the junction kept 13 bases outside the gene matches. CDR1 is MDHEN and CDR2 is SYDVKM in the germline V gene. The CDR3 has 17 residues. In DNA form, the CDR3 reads TGTGCCAGCAGTCTTTTTTTACCGGGACAGGGACACTATGGCTACACCTTC. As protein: CASSLFLPGQGHYGYTF.

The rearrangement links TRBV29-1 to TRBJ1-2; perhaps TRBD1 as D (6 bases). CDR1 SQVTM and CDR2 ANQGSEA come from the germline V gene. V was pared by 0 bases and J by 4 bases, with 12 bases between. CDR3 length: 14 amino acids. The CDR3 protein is CSVEDHQGSYGYTF. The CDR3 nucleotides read TGCAGCGTTGAAGATCACCAGGGGTCCTATGGCTACACCTTC.

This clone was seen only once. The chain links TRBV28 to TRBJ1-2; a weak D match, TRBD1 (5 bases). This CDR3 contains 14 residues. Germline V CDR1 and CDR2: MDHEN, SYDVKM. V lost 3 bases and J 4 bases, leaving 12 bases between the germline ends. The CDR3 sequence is CASSFRGYSYGYTF. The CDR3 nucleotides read TGTGCCAGCAGTTTTCGGGGGTACAGCTATGGCTACACCTTC.

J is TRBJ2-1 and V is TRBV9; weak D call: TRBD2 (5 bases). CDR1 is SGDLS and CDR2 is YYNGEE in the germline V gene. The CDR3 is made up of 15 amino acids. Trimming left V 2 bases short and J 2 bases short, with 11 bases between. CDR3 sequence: CASSVNGKTYNEQFF. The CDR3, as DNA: TGTGCCAGCAGCGTTAACGGGAAAACCTACAATGAGCAGTTCTTC. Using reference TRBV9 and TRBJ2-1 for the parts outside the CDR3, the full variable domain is DSGVTQTPKHLITATGQRVTLRCSPRSGDLSVYWYQQSLDQGLQFLIQYYNGEERAKGNILERFSAQQFPDLHSELNLSSLELGDSALYFCASSVNGKTYNEQFFGPGTRLTVL.

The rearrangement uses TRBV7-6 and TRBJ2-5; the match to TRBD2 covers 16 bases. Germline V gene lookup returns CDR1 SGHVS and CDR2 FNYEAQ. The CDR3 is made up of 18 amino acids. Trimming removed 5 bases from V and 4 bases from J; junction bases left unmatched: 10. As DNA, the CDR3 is TGTGCCAGCAGCATGGGACTAGCGGGAGGGCCTAAGGGAGAGACCCAGTACTTC. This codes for CASSMGLAGGPKGETQYF.

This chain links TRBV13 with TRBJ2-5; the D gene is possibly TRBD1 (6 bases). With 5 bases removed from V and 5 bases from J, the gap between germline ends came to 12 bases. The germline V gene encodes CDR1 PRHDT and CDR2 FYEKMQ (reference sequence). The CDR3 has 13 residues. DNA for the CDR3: TGTGCCAGCAGCGCGCAGGGGTCCGAGACCCAGTACTTC. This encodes CASSAQGSETQYF.

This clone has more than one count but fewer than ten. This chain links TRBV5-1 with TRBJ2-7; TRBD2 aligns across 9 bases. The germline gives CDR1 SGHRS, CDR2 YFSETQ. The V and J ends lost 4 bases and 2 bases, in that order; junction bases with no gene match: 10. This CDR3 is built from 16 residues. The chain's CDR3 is CASSPHSGRGPYEQYF. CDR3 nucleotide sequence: TGCGCCAGCAGCCCCCATAGCGGGAGAGGTCCCTACGAGCAGTACTTC.

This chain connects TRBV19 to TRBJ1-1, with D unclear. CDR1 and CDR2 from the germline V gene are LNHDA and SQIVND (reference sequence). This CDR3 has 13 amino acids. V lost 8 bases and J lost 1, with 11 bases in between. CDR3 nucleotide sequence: TGTGCCAGTTCGGGGTTGCGGAACACTGAAGCTTTCTTT. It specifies CASSGLRNTEAFF.

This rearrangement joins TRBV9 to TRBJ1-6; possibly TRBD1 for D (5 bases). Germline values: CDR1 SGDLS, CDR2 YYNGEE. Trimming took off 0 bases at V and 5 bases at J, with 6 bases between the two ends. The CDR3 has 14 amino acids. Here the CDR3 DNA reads TGTGCCAGCAGCGTAGAGGGGAATAATTCACCCCTCCACTTT. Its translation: CASSVEGNNSPLHF.

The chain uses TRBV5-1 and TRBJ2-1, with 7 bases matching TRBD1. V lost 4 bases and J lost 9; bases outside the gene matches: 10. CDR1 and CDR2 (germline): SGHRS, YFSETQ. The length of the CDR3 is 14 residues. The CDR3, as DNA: TGCGCCAGCAGCGTTCAACAGGGGCCGGGTGAGCAGTTCTTC. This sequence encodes CASSVQQGPGEQFF.

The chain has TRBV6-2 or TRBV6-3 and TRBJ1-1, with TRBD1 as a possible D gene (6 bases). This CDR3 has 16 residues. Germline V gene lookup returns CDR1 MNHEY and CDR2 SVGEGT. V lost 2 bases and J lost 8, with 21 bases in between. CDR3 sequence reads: CASSYTHQGLEREAFF. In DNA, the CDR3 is TGTGCCAGCAGTTACACCCACCAGGGGCTGGAGAGAGAAGCTTTCTTT.

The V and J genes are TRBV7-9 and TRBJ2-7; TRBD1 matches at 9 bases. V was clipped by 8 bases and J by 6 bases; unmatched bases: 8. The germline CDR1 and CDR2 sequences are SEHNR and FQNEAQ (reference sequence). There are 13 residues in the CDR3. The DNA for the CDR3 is TGTGCCAGCGAACAGGGGGCTTTAGGCGAGCAGTACTTC. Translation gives CASEQGALGEQYF.

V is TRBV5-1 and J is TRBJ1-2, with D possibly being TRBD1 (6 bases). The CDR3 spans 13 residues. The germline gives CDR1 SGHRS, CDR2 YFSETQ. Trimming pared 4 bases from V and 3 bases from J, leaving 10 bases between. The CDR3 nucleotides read TGCGCCAGCAGCAGGGGGGGAGACTATGGCTACACCTTC. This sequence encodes CASSRGGDYGYTF.

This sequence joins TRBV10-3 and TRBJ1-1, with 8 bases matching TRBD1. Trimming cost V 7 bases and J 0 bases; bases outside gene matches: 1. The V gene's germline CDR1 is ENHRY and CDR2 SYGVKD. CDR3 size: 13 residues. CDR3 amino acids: CAITDRVNTEAFF. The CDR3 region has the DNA TGTGCCATCACGGACAGGGTGAACACTGAAGCTTTCTTT.

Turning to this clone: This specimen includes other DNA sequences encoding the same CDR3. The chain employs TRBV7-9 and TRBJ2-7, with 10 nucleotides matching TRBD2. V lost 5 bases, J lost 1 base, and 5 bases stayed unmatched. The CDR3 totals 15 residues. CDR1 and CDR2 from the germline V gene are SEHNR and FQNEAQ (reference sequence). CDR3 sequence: CASSPRTSGSYEQYF. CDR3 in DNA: TGTGCCAGCAGCCCCCGGACTAGCGGATCCTACGAGCAGTACTTC.

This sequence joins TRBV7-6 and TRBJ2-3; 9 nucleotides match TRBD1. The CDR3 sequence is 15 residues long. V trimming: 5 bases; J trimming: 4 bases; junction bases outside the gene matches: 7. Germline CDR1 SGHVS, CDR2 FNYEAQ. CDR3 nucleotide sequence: TGTGCCAGCAGCCTCCGGGACAGGGCCCCAGATACGCAGTATTTT. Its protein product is CASSLRDRAPDTQYF.

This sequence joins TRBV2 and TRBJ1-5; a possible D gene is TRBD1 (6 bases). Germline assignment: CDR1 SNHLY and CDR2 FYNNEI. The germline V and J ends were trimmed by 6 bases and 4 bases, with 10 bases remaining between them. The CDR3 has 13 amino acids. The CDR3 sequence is CASRGGTNQPQHF. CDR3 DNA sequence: TGTGCCAGCAGAGGGGGAACGAATCAGCCCCAGCATTTT.

The CDR3 DNA is TGTGCCACCAGTGATTCGGGGAGGGACACCGGGGAGCTGTTTTTT. Translation: CATSDSGRDTGELFF. The J gene is TRBJ2-2, the V gene TRBV24-1, with 7 nucleotides matching TRBD2. This CDR3 is 15 amino acids long. V lost 2 bases, J lost 3 bases, and 2 bases stayed unmatched. Germline-derived CDR1 and CDR2 are KGHDR and SFDVKD.

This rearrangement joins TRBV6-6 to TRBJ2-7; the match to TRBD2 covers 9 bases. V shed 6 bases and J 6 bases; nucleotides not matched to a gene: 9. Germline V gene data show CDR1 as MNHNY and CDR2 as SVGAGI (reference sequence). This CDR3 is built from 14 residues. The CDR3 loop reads CASRSTLAGLEQYF. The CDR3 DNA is TGTGCCAGCAGGTCGACGCTAGCGGGACTCGAGCAGTACTTC.

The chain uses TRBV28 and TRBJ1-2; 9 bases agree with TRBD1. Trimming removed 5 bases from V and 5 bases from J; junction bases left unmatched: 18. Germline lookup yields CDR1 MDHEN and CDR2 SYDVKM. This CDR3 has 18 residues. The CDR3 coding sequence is TGTGCCAGCAGTCCGGGACAGGGAGGGGTATCAGGAGCTTATGGCTACACCTTC. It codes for CASSPGQGGVSGAYGYTF.

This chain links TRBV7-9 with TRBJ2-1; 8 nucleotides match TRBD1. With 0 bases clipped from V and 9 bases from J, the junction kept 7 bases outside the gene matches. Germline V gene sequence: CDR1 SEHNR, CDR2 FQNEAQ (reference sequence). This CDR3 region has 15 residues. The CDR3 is CASSLADRVLSEQFF. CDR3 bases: TGTGCCAGCAGCTTAGCGGACAGGGTCTTAAGTGAGCAGTTCTTC.

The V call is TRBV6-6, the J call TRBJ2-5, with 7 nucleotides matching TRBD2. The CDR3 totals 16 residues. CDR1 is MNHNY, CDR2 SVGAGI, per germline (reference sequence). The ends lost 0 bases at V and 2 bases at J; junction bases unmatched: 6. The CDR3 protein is CASSYSGVSGQETQYF. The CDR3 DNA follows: TGTGCCAGCAGTTACTCTGGGGTTAGCGGGCAAGAGACCCAGTACTTC.

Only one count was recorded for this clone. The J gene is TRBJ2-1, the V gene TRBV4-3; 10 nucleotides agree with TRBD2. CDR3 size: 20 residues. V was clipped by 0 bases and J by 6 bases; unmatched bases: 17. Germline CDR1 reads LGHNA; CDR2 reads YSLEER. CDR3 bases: TGCGCCAGCAGCCAAGAGGGGAGGGCTAGCGGGAGCCGCTGGGGCAATGAGCAGTTCTTC. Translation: CASSQEGRASGSRWGNEQFF.

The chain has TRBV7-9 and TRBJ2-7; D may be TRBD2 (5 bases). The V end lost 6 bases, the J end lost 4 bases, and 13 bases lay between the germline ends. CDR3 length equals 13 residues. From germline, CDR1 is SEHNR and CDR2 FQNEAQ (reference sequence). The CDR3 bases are TGTGCCAGCAGGACGGACTTACCTTACGAGCAGTACTTC. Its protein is CASRTDLPYEQYF.

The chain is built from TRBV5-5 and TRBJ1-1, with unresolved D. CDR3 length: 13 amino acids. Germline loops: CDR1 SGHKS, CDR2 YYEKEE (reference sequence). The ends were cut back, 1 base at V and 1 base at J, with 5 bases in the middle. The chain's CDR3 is CASSLISNTEAFF. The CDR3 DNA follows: TGTGCCAGCAGCTTGATATCGAACACTGAAGCTTTCTTT.

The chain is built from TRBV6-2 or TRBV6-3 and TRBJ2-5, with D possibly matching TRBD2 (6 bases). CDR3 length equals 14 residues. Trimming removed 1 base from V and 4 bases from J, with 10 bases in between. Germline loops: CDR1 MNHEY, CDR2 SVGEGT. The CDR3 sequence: CASSYLAGRETQYF. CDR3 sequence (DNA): TGTGCCAGCAGTTACTTGGCGGGAAGAGAGACCCAGTACTTC.

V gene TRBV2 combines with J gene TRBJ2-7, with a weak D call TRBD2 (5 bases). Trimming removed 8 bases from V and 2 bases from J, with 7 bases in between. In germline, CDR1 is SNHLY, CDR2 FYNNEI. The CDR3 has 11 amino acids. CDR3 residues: CASSRAYEQYF. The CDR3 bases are TGTGCCAGCTCGAGGGCCTACGAGCAGTACTTC.

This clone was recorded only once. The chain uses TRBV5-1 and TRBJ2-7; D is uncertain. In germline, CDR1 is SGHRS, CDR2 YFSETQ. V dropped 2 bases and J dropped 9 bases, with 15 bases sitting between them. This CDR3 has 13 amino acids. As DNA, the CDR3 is TGCGCCAGCAGCTTTGAAGGCAGCCTAGGGCAGTACTTC. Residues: CASSFEGSLGQYF. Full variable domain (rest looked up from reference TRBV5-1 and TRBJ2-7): KAGVTQTPRYLIKTRGQQVTLSCSPISGHRSVSWYQQTPGQGLQFLFEYFSETQRNKGNFPGRFSGRQFSNSRSEMNVSTLELGDSALYLCASSFEGSLGQYFGPGTRLTVT.

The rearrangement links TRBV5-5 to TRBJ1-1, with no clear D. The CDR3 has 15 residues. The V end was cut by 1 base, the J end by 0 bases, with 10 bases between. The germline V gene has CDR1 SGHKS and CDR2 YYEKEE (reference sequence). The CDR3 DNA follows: TGTGCCAGCAGCTTGTTACTACCAATGAACACTGAAGCTTTCTTT. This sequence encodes CASSLLLPMNTEAFF.

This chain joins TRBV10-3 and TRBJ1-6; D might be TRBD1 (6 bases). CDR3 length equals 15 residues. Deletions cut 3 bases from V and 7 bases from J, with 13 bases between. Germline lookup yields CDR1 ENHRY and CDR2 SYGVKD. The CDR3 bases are TGTGCCATCAGTGAAGCAGGGGCACGGAATTCACCCCTCCACTTT. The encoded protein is CAISEAGARNSPLHF.

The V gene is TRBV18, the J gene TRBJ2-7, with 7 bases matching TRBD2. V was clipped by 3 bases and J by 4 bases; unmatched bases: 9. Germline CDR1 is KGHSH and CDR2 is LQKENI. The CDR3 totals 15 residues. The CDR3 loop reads CASSPAGDGLYEQYF. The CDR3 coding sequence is TGTGCCAGCTCACCCGCGGGGGACGGGTTATACGAGCAGTACTTC.